Reported below is one T cell receptor (beta chain). Antigen: not known. The length of the CDR3 is 12 residues. V lost 4 bases to trimming and J lost 12 bases; unmatched junction nucleotides: 4. The germline V gene encodes CDR1 SGHRS and CDR2 YFSETQ. Documented treatment: around 19 received Ad26.COV2.S at low or high dose, single or two shots; five or six received placebo; per-sample allocation not given. The samples date from day 63 after the first vaccine or placebo injection. Donor was an adult aged 18-55 years in Boston. Vaccination used an Ad26 vector expressing Wuhan-strain SARS-CoV-2 spike. This specimen comes from a study of Ad26.COV2.S vaccination and SARS-CoV-2 variants. Study background: In the study, Ad26.COV2.S was injected intramuscularly once, or twice 56 days apart.

Here immunoSEQ multiplex PCR was the method, and the copy in TCRdb shows in-frame clones only, minus some. The sample records about 350,000 clones, around 89% being singletons. Study-wide points: Breadth of non-spike TCRs did not differ between vaccinees and placebo recipients.

V and J are TRBV5-1 and TRBJ1-6, with 7 bases lining up with TRBD1. The origin of this receptor is a person aged 18-60 years who received the Ad26.COV2.S COVID-19 vaccine or a placebo. This material consisted of peripheral blood, taken in a trial of Ad26.COV2.S vaccine versus placebo. In DNA, the CDR3 is TGCGCCAGCAGCGGAACAGGGGAACCCCTCCACTTT. This codes for CASSGTGEPLHF.